In this sample, the clone carrying this T cell receptor (beta chain) turned up a few times. Its antigen is not identified. This sample is drawn from a study of cytomegalovirus exposure and HLA in healthy donors. Turning to the study itself: Approximately 180 million T cells yielded some 100 million unique TCR beta sequences, as an earlier analysis found. Findings of the study overall: Most TCR sequences were seen very rarely across donors, but some public TCRs occurred in many.

This CDR3 has 13 residues. V lost 6 bases and J 7 bases, leaving 12 bases between the germline ends. Germline CDR1 reads SGHAT; CDR2 reads FQDESV (reference sequence). Nominally healthy donors were sampled, though unrecorded immune exposures were likely. Primers for the PCR totalled 60 Vbeta and 13 Jbeta. Measured with immunoSEQ multiplex PCR; TCRdb has only the in-frame clones, and not every one. The table includes about 82,000 clones, roughly a tenth detected once. The V gene is TRBV11-1, the J gene TRBJ2-2, with D possibly matching TRBD1 (5 bases). This TCR derives from a man between 60 and 70 years old in good health and CMV-seropositive. Sequencing was carried out using PBMCs. The CDR3, as DNA: TGTGCCAGCAGACGACCAGGGAACGGGGAGCTGTTTTTT. Protein product: CASRRPGNGELFF.